This is a list of T cell receptor beta chains from one sample in a study of CD8+ T cells in alopecia areata. Generated by immunoSEQ multiplex PCR, the TCRdb table keeps only in-frame clones and is missing some. The table includes roughly 190,000 clones, 55% to 70% detected once. The sequencing here drew on CD4+ T cells sorted from blood, taken at week 4, from a patient treated with tofacitinib. All receptors derive from a human donor with alopecia areata. The conserved cysteine and the conserved F or W are not part of the CDR3 here.

J gene	V gene	CDR3 protein
TRBJ2-5	TRBV7-2	ASSLGLGGRAGETQY
TRBJ2-3	TRBV7-2	ASSSQTPDTQY
TRBJ2-5	TRBV29-1	SVAIGTGPQETQY
TRBJ1-1	TRBV30	AWRQGAEAF
TRBJ1-1	TRBV6-5	ASRIQGTGNTEAF
TRBJ2-4	TRBV29-1	SVLAKNIQY
TRBJ1-4	TRBV11-2	ASSLGVFSGFNEKLF
TRBJ1-5	TRBV2	ASSQGNSNQPQH
TRBJ1-1	TRBV6-5	ASSYLQVAEAF
TRBJ1-2	TRBV29-1	SVETGGRGYT
TRBJ1-2	TRBV5-1	ASSRQDRYYGYT
TRBJ2-5	TRBV5-1	ASSSDRGLETQY
TRBJ1-1	TRBV23-1	ASSQAGENTEAF
TRBJ2-4	TRBV29-1	SVAVGGELAKNIQY
TRBJ2-1	TRBV27	ASSSRYEQF
TRBJ2-3	TRBV10-3	AISESGQLLDTQY
TRBJ1-2	TRBV30	AWSVRVDSGYT
TRBJ1-5	TRBV29-1	SVGTGDQPQH
TRBJ1-1	TRBV30	AWSVVRTEAF
TRBJ1-1	TRBV6-1	ASSREMNTEAF
TRBJ2-5	TRBV29-1	SVGGGLETQY
TRBJ2-5	TRBV7-9	ASSLRTGGETQY
TRBJ2-7	TRBV15	ATSSGQYPEQY
TRBJ2-4	TRBV13	ASSFRTSGGDIQY
TRBJ2-7	TRBV5-1	ASSLGLGAVSEQY
TRBJ2-5	TRBV29-1	SVGAVGGAGETQY
TRBJ2-2	TRBV29-1	SATGTGNTGELF
TRBJ1-3	TRBV30	AWSVRARLSGWNTIY
TRBJ1-2	TRBV6-6	ASSKGTGGNYGYT
TRBJ2-2	TRBV30	AWSGQGGANTGELF
TRBJ2-2	TRBV7-2	ASSGTRSTGELF
TRBJ2-2	TRBV30	AWSDYADGELF
TRBJ2-3	TRBV5-1	ASSKTSGSDTQY
TRBJ2-2	TRBV15	ATSRGRVYTGELF
TRBJ2-2	TRBV11-1	ASSFGLLTGELF
TRBJ2-5	TRBV7-2	ASSKTRVQETQY
TRBJ2-5	TRBV4-1	ASSQDSLAAETQY
TRBJ1-1	TRBV29-1	SVTAVDRSGTEAF
TRBJ2-7	TRBV19	ASSIVGYEQY
TRBJ2-1	TRBV5-1	ASSSGGRPDNEQF
TRBJ2-3	TRBV29-1	SAGLAGSSTDTQY
TRBJ2-5	TRBV25-1	ASTPAGTGGRETQY
TRBJ2-6	TRBV5-1	ASSLLRSGANVLT
TRBJ2-3	TRBV29-1	SVAKVAGDTQY
TRBJ1-2	TRBV28	ASRFLKRGTNYGYT
TRBJ2-7	TRBV30	AWMGYEQY
TRBJ2-7	TRBV30	AWSEGQGSEQY
TRBJ2-3	TRBV5-4	ASSLASGRADTQY
TRBJ2-5	TRBV4-2	ASSYRETQY
TRBJ2-5	TRBV7-8	ASSLEGGGANKETQY
TRBJ2-1	TRBV28	ASPPPGTSGRWGEQF
TRBJ1-2	TRBV10-3	AISDGTRGYT